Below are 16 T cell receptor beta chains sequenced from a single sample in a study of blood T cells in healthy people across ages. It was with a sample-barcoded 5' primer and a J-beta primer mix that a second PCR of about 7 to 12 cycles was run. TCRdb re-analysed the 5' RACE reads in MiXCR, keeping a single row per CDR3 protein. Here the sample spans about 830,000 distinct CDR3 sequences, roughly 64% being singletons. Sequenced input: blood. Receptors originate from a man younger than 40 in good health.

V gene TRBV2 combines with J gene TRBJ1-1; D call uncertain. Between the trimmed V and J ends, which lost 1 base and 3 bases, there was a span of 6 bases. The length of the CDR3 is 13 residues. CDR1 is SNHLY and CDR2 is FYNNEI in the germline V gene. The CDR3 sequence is CASSEDSHTEAFF. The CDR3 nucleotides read TGTGCCAGCAGTGAAGACAGTCACACTGAAGCTTTCTTT. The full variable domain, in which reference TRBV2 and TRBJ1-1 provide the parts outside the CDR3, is EPEVTQTPSHQVTQMGQEVILRCVPISNHLYFYWYRQILGQKVEFLVSFYNNEISEKSEIFDDQFSVERPDGSNFTLKIRSTKLEDSAMYFCASSEDSHTEAFFGQGTRLTVV.

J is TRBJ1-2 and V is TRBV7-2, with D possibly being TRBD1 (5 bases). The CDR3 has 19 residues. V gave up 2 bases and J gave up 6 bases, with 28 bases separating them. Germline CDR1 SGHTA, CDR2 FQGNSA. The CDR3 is CASSLSLLGTMLTRDGYTF. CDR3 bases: TGTGCCAGCAGCTTAAGTCTCTTGGGGACCATGTTGACTAGGGATGGCTACACCTTC.

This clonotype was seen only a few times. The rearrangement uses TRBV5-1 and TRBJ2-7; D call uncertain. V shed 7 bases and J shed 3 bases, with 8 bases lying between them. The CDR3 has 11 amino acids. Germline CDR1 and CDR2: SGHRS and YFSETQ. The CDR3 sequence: CASADNYEQYF. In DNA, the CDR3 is TGCGCCAGCGCAGACAACTACGAGCAGTACTTC.

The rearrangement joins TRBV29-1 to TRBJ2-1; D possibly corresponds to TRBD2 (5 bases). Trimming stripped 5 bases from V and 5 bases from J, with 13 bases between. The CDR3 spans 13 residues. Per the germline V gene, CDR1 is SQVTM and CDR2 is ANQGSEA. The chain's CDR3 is CSVRRGSNNEQFF. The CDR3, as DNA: TGCAGCGTTCGGAGAGGGAGCAACAATGAGCAGTTCTTC.

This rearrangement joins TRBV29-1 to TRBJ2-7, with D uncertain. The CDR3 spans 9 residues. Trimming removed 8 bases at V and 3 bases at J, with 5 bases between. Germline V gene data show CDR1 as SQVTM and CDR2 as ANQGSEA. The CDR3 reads CSHNYEQYF. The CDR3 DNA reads TGCAGCCACAACTACGAGCAGTACTTC.

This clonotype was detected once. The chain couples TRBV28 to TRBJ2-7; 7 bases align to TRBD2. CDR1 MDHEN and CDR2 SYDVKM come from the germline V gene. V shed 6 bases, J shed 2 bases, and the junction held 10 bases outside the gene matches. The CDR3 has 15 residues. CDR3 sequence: CASRAETSWAYEQYF. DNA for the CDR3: TGTGCCAGCAGGGCCGAGACTAGCTGGGCCTACGAGCAGTACTTC.

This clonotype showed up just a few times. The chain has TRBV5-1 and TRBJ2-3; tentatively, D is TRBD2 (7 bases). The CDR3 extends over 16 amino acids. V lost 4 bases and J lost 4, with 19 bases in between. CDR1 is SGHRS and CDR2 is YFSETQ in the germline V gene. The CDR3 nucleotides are TGCGCCAGCAGCCACGAGGGGGGGGCCGGCTCAGATACGCAGTATTTT. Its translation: CASSHEGGAGSDTQYF.

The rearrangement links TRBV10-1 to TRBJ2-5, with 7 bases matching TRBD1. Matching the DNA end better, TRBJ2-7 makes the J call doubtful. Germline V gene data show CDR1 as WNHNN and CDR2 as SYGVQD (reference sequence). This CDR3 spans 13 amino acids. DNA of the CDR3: TGCGCCAGCAGTGAGCCAGGGGGCTACGAGCAGTACTTC. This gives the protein CASSEPGGYEQYF.

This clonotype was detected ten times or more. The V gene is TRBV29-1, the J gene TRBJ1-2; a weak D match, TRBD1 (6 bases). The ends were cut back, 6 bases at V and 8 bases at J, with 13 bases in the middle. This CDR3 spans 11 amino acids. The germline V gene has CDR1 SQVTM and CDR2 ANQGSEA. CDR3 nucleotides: TGCAGCGTAAAGGACAGAAGAGGCTACACCTTC. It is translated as CSVKDRRGYTF. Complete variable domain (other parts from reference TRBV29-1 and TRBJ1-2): SAVISQKPSRDICQRGTSLTIQCQVDSQVTMMFWYRQQPGQSLTLIATANQGSEATYESGFVIDKFPISRPNLTFSTLTVSNMSPEDSSIYLCSVKDRRGYTFGSGTRLTVV.

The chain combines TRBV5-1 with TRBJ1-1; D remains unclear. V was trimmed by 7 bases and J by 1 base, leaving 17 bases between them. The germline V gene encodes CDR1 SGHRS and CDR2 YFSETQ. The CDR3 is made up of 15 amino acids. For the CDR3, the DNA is TGCGCCAGCCACCCCCGTATGGGAGAGAACACTGAAGCTTTCTTT. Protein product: CASHPRMGENTEAFF.

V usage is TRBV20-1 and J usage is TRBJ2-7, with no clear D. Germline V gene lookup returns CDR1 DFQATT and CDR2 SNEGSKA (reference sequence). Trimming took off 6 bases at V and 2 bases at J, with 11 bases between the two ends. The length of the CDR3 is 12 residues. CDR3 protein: CSAEPPAYEQYF. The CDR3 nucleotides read TGCAGTGCCGAGCCCCCAGCCTACGAGCAGTACTTC.

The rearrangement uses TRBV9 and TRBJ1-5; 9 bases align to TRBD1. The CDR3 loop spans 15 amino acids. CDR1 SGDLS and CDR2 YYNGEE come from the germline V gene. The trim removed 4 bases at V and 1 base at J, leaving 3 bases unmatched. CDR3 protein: CASSRQGGSNQPQHF. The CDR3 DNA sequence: TGTGCCAGCAGCCGACAGGGGGGGAGCAATCAGCCCCAGCATTTT.

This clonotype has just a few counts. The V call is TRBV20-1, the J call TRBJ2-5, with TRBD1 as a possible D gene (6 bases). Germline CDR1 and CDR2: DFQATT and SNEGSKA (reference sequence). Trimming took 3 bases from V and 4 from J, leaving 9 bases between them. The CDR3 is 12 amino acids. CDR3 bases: TGCAGTGCTAGCTCAGGGGTAGAGACCCAGTACTTC. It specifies CSASSGVETQYF.

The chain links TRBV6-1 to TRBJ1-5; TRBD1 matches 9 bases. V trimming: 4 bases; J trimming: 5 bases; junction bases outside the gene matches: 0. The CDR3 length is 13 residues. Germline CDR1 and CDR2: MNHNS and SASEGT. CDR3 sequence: CASSGDRDQPQHF. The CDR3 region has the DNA TGTGCCAGCAGTGGGGACAGGGATCAGCCCCAGCATTTT.

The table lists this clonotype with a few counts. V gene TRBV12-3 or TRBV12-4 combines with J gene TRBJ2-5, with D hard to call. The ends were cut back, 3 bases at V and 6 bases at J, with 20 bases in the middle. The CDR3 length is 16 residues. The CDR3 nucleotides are TGTGCCAGCAGTTTCCGTGGCATGGGGATAGGAAAGACCCAGTACTTC. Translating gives CASSFRGMGIGKTQYF.

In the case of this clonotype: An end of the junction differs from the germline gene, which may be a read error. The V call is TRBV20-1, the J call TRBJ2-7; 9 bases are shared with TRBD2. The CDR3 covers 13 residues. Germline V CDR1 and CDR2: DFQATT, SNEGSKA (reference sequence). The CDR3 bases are TGCAGTGCTCCCCGGCGGGAGGGCTACGAGCAGTACTTT. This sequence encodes CSAPRREGYEQYF.